The rows below give T cell receptor beta chains drawn from one sample of a study of shared clonotypes between healthy human individuals. Measured with immunoSEQ multiplex PCR; TCRdb has only the in-frame clones, and not every one. This table holds 2 million to 2.5 million clones, just under 95% found once. Sequenced input: naive CD4+ T cells from PBMCs. The source of these receptors is a man aged 18-30 years in good health. Some clones in this sample may be carry-over from other donors' samples. Both conserved end residues are part of each CDR3. D genes are given only for firm matches. The size of a clone is reported for some rows only, either as once, few or many, or as a class for expanded clones.

>TRBV5-1|TRBJ2-7|TRBD2|.
TGCGCCAGCAGCTTGGGGGCTAGCGGCCCCTACGAGCAGTACTTC
CASSLGASGPYEQYF
>TRBV27|TRBJ1-4|TRBD1|.
TGTGCCAGCAGTCTAGGGGGCCCCAATGAAAAACTGTTTTTT
CASSLGGPNEKLFF
>TRBV18|TRBJ1-1|.|.
TGTGCCAGCTCACCGTTTCGATCAAACACTGAAGCTTTCTTT
CASSPFRSNTEAFF
>TRBV7-3|TRBJ2-1|TRBD1|.
TGTGCCAGCAGCTTAAGCGGTGGACAGGGCGGAAACAATGAGCAGTTCTTC
CASSLSGGQGGNNEQFF
>TRBV9|TRBJ2-1|.|.
TGTGCCAGCAGCCCCGGGTGGGGTCTTCCGGATAATGAGCAGTTCTTC
CASSPGWGLPDNEQFF
>TRBV30|TRBJ2-3|.|.
TGTGCCTGGAGTGTTTCGGATTTGGACACTCCCAACACAGATACGCAGTATTTT
CAWSVSDLDTPNTDTQYF
>TRBV9|TRBJ1-4|.|.
TGTGCCAGCAGCGTAGCTACGGGGGTCTCTGAAAAACTGTTTTTT
CASSVATGVSEKLFF
>TRBV5-1|TRBJ1-1|.|.
TGCGCCAGCAGCTTGGTCTCCGGGGCTGCCCGTGAAGCTTTCTTT
CASSLVSGAAREAFF
>TRBV28|TRBJ1-4|.|once
TGTGCCAGCAGTTCCCCTCCCGCTGCTAATGAAAAACTGTTTTTT
CASSSPPAANEKLFF
>TRBV19|TRBJ2-6|.|.
TGTGCCAGTAGTCCGCAATTGGCCCCTTCCTCTGGGGCCAACGTCCTGACTTTC
CASSPQLAPSSGANVLTF
>TRBV28|TRBJ2-2|TRBD1|.
TGTGCCAGCAGATCTGACAGGGTCGGGGAGCTGTTTTTT
CASRSDRVGELFF
>TRBV30|TRBJ2-2|.|few
TGTGCCTGGAGTTCTTACCGGGAGCTGTTTTTT
CAWSSYRELFF
>TRBV6-6|TRBJ2-3|.|.
TGTGCCACCCAAGGAGGGGGCAGCACAGATACGCAGTATTTT
CATQGGGSTDTQYF
>TRBV6-1|TRBJ1-2|.|.
TGTGCCAGCAGTGAAGGTTTCGGCTACACCTTC
CASSEGFGYTF
>TRBV7-3|TRBJ2-7|.|.
TGTGCCAGCAGCTTGTCGGGGGCGACTAAAGAGCAGTACTTC
CASSLSGATKEQYF
>TRBV9|TRBJ2-1|.|.
TGTGCCAGCAGCATCGACGGGCGGGCCTACAATGAGCAGTTCTTC
CASSIDGRAYNEQFF
>TRBV11-2|TRBJ2-1|.|.
TGTGCCAGCAGCTTAGGGTCGCATCCAGAGCTTGGTGAGCAGTTCTTC
CASSLGSHPELGEQFF
>TRBV5-1|TRBJ2-7|TRBD2|.
TGCGCCAGCAGCTTTTTCCGGACTAGCGGGAACTCCTACGAGCAGTACTTC
CASSFFRTSGNSYEQYF
>TRBV7-2|TRBJ1-2|TRBD1|.
TGTGCCAGCAGCTTCTCACAGGGGTATGGCTACACCTTC
CASSFSQGYGYTF
>TRBV30|TRBJ1-5|.|.
TGTGCCTGGAGCACGTTCACAGGGAGTCAGCCCCAGCATTTT
CAWSTFTGSQPQHF
>TRBV19|TRBJ1-2|TRBD1|.
TGTGCCAGTAGACGACAGGGCCAGCTCTATGGCTACACCTTC
CASRRQGQLYGYTF
>TRBV2|TRBJ2-5|.|.
TGTGCCAGCAGTGATATGCCTACAACCCAGTACTTC
CASSDMPTTQYF
>TRBV9|TRBJ1-5|.|.
TGTGCCAGCAGCGTAGGCCAGGCAGGGCAGCCCCAGCATTTT
CASSVGQAGQPQHF
>TRBV7-6|TRBJ2-3|TRBD2|once
TGTGCCAGCAGCTTAGGGGTCCGAGGCGGGAGGGGAGCAGATACGCAGTATTTT
CASSLGVRGGRGADTQYF
>TRBV15|TRBJ2-2|.|.
TGTGCCACCAGCCCCCGCGGTGCCGGGGAGCTGTTTTTT
CATSPRGAGELFF
>TRBV6-1|TRBJ2-4|.|.
TGTGCCAGCAGCCACAACCTCTGGGGAGACATTCAGTACTTC
CASSHNLWGDIQYF
>TRBV4-1|TRBJ2-7|.|.
TGCGCCAGCAGCCAAGTCACTACCACAGCCGCCTACGAGCAGTACTTC
CASSQVTTTAAYEQYF
>TRBV4-2|TRBJ1-3|TRBD1|.
TGTGCCAGCAGCCAAGACAGACGAGTGTATGGGACAGACAAAGGAAACACCATATATTTT
CASSQDRRVYGTDKGNTIYF
>TRBV19|TRBJ2-7|TRBD2|.
TGTGCCAGTAGTCTCCACGGGACTAGCGGGAGAGGAAACTACGAGCAGTACTTC
CASSLHGTSGRGNYEQYF
>TRBV7-3|TRBJ1-1|.|once
TGTGCCAGCAGCTTATTACCGGGACCGCGAATGGACGAAGCTTTCTTT
CASSLLPGPRMDEAFF
>TRBV7-2|TRBJ2-2|TRBD2|.
TGTGCCAGCAGCTTAGTCGGCGGGAGCTATACCGGGGAGCTGTTTTTT
CASSLVGGSYTGELFF
>TRBV6-1|TRBJ2-5|.|.
TGTGCCAGCAGTGGTTTGGCAGCCAACTACCAAGAGACCCAGTACTTC
CASSGLAANYQETQYF
>TRBV20-1|TRBJ1-1|.|few
TGCAGTGCCGAGGTTCGTACTGAAGCTTTCTTT
CSAEVRTEAFF
>TRBV4-1|TRBJ2-4|TRBD1|.
TGCGCCAGCAGCCGAACAGGGGGCGAAGGTTTCAAAAACATTCAGTACTTC
CASSRTGGEGFKNIQYF